Described below is a single T cell receptor (beta chain) sequence and its context. What it recognizes is unknown. The donors gave bone marrow, and they were healthy. Researchers ran the PCR with 60 Vbeta and 13 Jbeta primers. In the study's own analysis: The count from a later analysis was roughly 80 million unique TCR beta chains, 9.5 million to 11 million of them shared. The assay was immunoSEQ multiplex PCR, and TCRdb's table has in-frame clones only and misses some. V and J calls and clone size are given by that table; D and trimming were obtained from the DNA. The ten top clones account for 2.5% to 3%, within a sample of approximately 120,000 clones. These data come from a study of cytomegalovirus exposure and HLA in healthy donors. Study results and caveats: The only immune exposure information that was available was CMV serostatus.

This CDR3 is 14 amino acids long. The germline V gene has CDR1 SGHRS and CDR2 YFSETQ. The V gene lost 0 bases and the J gene lost 7 bases, with 11 bases spanning the gap. Sequencing was performed on PBMCs. This TCR came from a man aged 25 to 40 in good health and CMV-seronegative. The chain employs TRBV5-1 and TRBJ2-1; maybe TRBD2 (6 bases). Written as DNA, the CDR3 is TGCGCCAGCAGCTTGGACCTAGCGCAGAATGAGCAGTTCTTC. The encoded protein is CASSLDLAQNEQFF.